The sequence of this TCR beta chain was determined in a study of T cells in Graves' hyperthyroidism and ophthalmopathy. This clonotype was observed a handful of times. The target antigen is unknown. General study results and limits: From stable hyperthyroidism, ophthalmopathy was separated by a 13 V-J model.

The CDR3 has 19 amino acids. The V and J ends lost 3 bases and 1 base respectively, with 24 bases between them. Germline CDR1 reads MNHNS; CDR2 reads SASEGT. TCR beta CDR3 sequences were amplified from RNA transcripts. Carried out on the TCR CDR3, a first-round RT-PCR used the HTBI primer set. TCRdb itself ran the multiplex PCR reads through MiXCR, one entry per CDR3 protein. Of 600,000 to 650,000 distinct CDR3 sequences in the sample, around 20% were seen once. V and J are TRBV6-1 and TRBJ2-5; D may be TRBD1 (5 bases). This TCR was sampled from a man aged 25 to 40 with Graves' ophthalmopathy. Sequencing was performed on blood. The CDR3 loop is CASSEGWYWSGIFQETQYF. CDR3 coding DNA: TGTGCCAGCAGTGAGGGATGGTATTGGTCAGGGATCTTCCAAGAGACCCAGTACTTC.